This T cell receptor (beta chain) was recovered during a study of T cells after yellow fever vaccination. This CDR3 is 16 amino acids long. The ends lost 4 bases at V and 0 bases at J; junction bases unmatched: 6. CDR1 MDHEN and CDR2 SYDVKM come from the germline V gene. Via MiXCR, TCRdb re-called the 5' RACE reads, giving one row per CDR3 protein. There are 450,000 to 650,000 distinct CDR3 sequences in the sample; 21% occur only once, and roughly 16% lies in the top ten. The source of this sequence is a man between 18 and 29 years old who received the YFV17D yellow fever vaccine. Source: PBMCs, taken less than 25 days after the first yellow fever vaccination. The chain has TRBV28 and TRBJ2-1, with 7 positions matching TRBD2. Written as DNA, the CDR3 is TGTGCCAGCAGTTCTGGCGGGAGAGCCTCCTACAATGAGCAGTTCTTC. Protein: CASSSGGRASYNEQFF. The full variable domain, its missing parts supplied by reference TRBV28 and TRBJ2-1, is DVKVTQSSRYLVKRTGEKVFLECVQDMDHENMFWYRQDPGLGLRLIYFSYDVKMKEKGDIPEGYSVSREKKERFSLILESASTNQTSMYLCASSSGGRASYNEQFFGPGTRLTVL.